A single sample is the source of the 8 T cell receptor beta chains below, sequenced in a study of naive and memory T cell subsets. Two oligonucleotides, mixed equimolar, formed the beta constant-region primer covering TRBC1 and TRBC2. Four rounds of PCR amplified the ligated cDNA using nested alpha and beta constant-region primers plus SP2. TCRdb redid the calling of the UMI-ligation and nested PCR reads with MiXCR, one entry per CDR3 protein. The table includes tens of thousands of distinct CDR3 sequences, roughly 10% detected once. The sample comprised central memory CD8+ T cells from blood. These receptors were collected from a human donor in good health.

This clonotype has only a few counts. The rearrangement links TRBV24-1 to TRBJ2-1, with D possibly being TRBD2 (5 bases). Trimming left V 1 base short and J 4 bases short, with 10 bases between. The CDR3 totals 15 residues. Germline V gene lookup returns CDR1 KGHDR and CDR2 SFDVKD. The CDR3 nucleotides are TGTGCCACCAGTGATTTTCGGACTGGATACAATGAGCAGTTCTTC. The encoded protein is CATSDFRTGYNEQFF.

The rearrangement uses TRBV19 and TRBJ1-4; 10 nucleotides line up with TRBD1. Germline CDR1 is LNHDA and CDR2 is SQIVND (reference sequence). The J segment lost 5 bases and the V segment lost 7 bases, leaving 10 bases of the junction unmatched. This CDR3 region has 16 residues. The CDR3 region has the DNA TGTGCCAGTACCCCAGGGACAGGGGAACTGAATGAAAAACTGTTTTTT. Translating it yields CASTPGTGELNEKLFF.

This clonotype was counted many times. The rearrangement uses TRBV6-1 and TRBJ2-6, with D hard to call. V gave up 2 bases and J gave up 0 bases, with 5 bases separating them. Germline V gene data show CDR1 as MNHNS and CDR2 as SASEGT. The CDR3 totals 15 residues. In nucleotides, the CDR3 is TGTGCCAGCAGTGAAATACACTCTGGGGCCAACGTCCTGACTTTC. Amino acid sequence: CASSEIHSGANVLTF.

V usage is TRBV20-1 and J usage is TRBJ2-3, with TRBD2 identical over 7 bases. Germline V gene lookup returns CDR1 DFQATT and CDR2 SNEGSKA (reference sequence). V shed 3 bases, J shed 7 bases, and the junction held 19 bases outside the gene matches. The CDR3 runs to 17 residues. The CDR3 region is CSASFPSGVGPSHTQYF. The CDR3 nucleotides read TGCAGTGCTAGTTTTCCTAGCGGAGTTGGACCTAGCCATACGCAGTATTTT.

The V gene is TRBV12-3 or TRBV12-4, the J gene TRBJ2-1, with D tentatively TRBD1 or TRBD2 (5 bases each). Trimming stripped 6 bases from V and 10 bases from J, with 22 bases between. The CDR3 spans 15 residues. In DNA, the CDR3 is TGTGCCAGCAGACGAAGGGACGGGGATTTTGGGGAGCAGTTCTTC. Encoded protein: CASRRRDGDFGEQFF.

This chain uses TRBV28 with TRBJ1-2; D gene unclear. The CDR3 contains 13 residues. CDR1 and CDR2 from the germline V gene are MDHEN and SYDVKM. V dropped 6 bases and J dropped 4 bases, with 12 bases sitting between them. CDR3 sequence reads: CASSPGRSYGYTF. CDR3 coding DNA: TGTGCCAGCAGCCCCGGGAGGTCCTATGGCTACACCTTC.

This clonotype was counted ten times or more. V and J are TRBV5-6 and TRBJ1-1, with D uncertain. This CDR3 has 13 amino acids. From germline, CDR1 is SGHDT and CDR2 YYEEEE. V lost 0 bases and J lost 1, with 4 bases in between. Here the CDR3 DNA reads TGTGCCAGCAGCTTGGGGGAGAACACTGAAGCTTTCTTT. It is translated as CASSLGENTEAFF. Full variable domain (rest looked up from reference TRBV5-6 and TRBJ1-1): DAGVTQSPTHLIKTRGQQVTLRCSPKSGHDTVSWYQQALGQGPQFIFQYYEEEERQRGNFPDRFSGHQFPNYSSELNVNALLLGDSALYLCASSLGENTEAFFGQGTRLTVV.

The chain has TRBV11-2 and TRBJ2-7, with D unresolved. The CDR3 runs 13 residues. The ends were cut back, 1 base at V and 3 bases at J, with 7 bases in the middle. Germline V CDR1 and CDR2: SGHAT, FQNNGV. The CDR3 loop reads CASSLVRNYEQYF. The CDR3 region has the DNA TGTGCCAGCAGCTTAGTACGAAACTACGAGCAGTACTTC.